This record looks at one T cell receptor beta chain sequence and its context. Antigen specificity is unknown. PCR used 60 Vbeta primers and 13 Jbeta primers. Clones were read by immunoSEQ multiplex PCR, and TCRdb kept only the in-frame ones, dropping some. This sample's table has about 200,000 clones. This record comes from a study of cytomegalovirus exposure and HLA in healthy donors. V lost 3 bases and J lost 7, with 11 bases in between. The CDR3 contains 13 residues. Germline CDR1 and CDR2: SGHRS and YFSETQ. Findings and limits, study-wide: When analyzed later, the rates of TCR association showed variation by HLA locus, with DRB1 the most and HLA-C the fewest. Fewer N-insertions (relative to the approximately 670-donor mean) were reportedly seen in an Asian-associated ancestry cluster in a later analysis.

The TCR originated in a man aged 30 to 39 in good health and CMV-seronegative. The source material was PBMCs. The genes are TRBV5-1 and TRBJ1-3; D is unresolved. CDR3 coding DNA: TGCGCCAGCAGCTCAGAACCTTATAACACCATATATTTT. This translates into CASSSEPYNTIYF.